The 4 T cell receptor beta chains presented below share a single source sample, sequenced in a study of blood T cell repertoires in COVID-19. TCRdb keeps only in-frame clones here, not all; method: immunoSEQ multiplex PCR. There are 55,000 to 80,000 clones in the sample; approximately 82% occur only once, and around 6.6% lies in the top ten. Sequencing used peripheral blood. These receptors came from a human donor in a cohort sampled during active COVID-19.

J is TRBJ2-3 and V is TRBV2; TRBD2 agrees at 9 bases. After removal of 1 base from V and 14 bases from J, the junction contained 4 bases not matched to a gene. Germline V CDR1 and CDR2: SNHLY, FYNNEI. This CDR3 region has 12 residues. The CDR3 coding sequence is TGTGCCAGCAGTGAAGGGGGTAGCGGGAGGTATTTT. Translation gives CASSEGGSGRYF.

The CDR3 reads CAWIGTSGGAGPDTQYF. The CDR3 bases are TGTGCCTGGATTGGGACTAGCGGGGGGGCCGGGCCAGATACGCAGTATTTT. This chain connects TRBV30 to TRBJ2-3, with TRBD2 matching 16 bases. This CDR3 region has 17 residues. The ends lost 4 bases at V and 4 bases at J; junction bases unmatched: 8. CDR1 is GTSNPN, CDR2 SVGIG, per germline (reference sequence).

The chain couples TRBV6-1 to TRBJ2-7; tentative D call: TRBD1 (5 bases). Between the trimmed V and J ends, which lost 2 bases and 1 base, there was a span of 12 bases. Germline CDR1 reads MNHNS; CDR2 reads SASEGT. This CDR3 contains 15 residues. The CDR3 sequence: CASSEYVTASYEQYF. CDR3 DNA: TGTGCCAGCAGTGAATATGTGACAGCTTCCTACGAGCAGTACTTC.

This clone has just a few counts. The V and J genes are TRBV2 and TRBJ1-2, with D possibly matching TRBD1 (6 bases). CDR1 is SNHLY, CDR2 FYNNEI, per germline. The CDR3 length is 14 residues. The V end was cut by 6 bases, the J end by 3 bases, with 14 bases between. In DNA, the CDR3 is TGTGCCAGCAGGGGGGCGATGGAGTACTATGGCTACACCTTC. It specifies CASRGAMEYYGYTF.